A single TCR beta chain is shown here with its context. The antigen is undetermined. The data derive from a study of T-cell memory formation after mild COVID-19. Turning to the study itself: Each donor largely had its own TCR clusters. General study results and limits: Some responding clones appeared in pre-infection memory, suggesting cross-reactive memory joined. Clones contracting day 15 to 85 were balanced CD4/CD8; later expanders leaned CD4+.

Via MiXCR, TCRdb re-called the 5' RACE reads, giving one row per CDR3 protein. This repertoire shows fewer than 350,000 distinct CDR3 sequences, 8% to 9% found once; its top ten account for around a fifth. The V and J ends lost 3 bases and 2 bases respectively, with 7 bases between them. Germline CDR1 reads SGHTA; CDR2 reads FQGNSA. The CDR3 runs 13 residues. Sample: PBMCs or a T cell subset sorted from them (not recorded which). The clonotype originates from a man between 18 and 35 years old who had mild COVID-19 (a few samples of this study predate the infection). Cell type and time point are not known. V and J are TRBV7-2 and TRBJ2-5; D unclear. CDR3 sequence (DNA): TGTGCCAGCAGCTTCGCCCTTCAAGAGACCCAGTACTTC. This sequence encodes CASSFALQETQYF.